A single sample is the source of the 15 T cell receptor beta chains below, sequenced in a study of cytomegalovirus exposure and HLA in healthy donors. The primer mix had 60 Vbeta and 13 Jbeta primers. Measured with immunoSEQ multiplex PCR; TCRdb has only the in-frame clones, and not every one. The table has approximately 220,000 clones, over 65% seen once; the top ten hold less than 20%. The sequenced sample was PBMCs. All receptors come from a middle-aged man in good health and CMV-seronegative.

The J gene is TRBJ2-3, the V gene TRBV9; TRBD2 agrees at 8 bases. Trimming removed 4 bases from V and 0 bases from J; junction bases left unmatched: 7. Germline V gene data show CDR1 as SGDLS and CDR2 as YYNGEE. The CDR3 is 16 amino acids. The DNA of the CDR3 is TGTGCCAGCAGCCCTCGGGGGGGGCCCAGCACAGATACGCAGTATTTT. It specifies CASSPRGGPSTDTQYF.

Details on this clone: Germline is not matched at one junction end, which may reflect a read error. The chain links TRBV7-9 to TRBJ2-7, with no clear D. The germline V gene encodes CDR1 SEHNR and CDR2 FQNEAQ (reference sequence). The CDR3 runs 12 residues. In DNA form, the CDR3 reads TGTGCCAGCAGTTTAGTGGGCGACGAGCAGTACTTC. The encoded protein is CASSLVGDEQYF.

The sample holds a few counts of this clone. The chain employs TRBV5-1 and TRBJ1-1; 8 bases are a match to TRBD1. V was pared by 4 bases and J by 4 bases, with 6 bases of the junction left unmatched. From germline, CDR1 is SGHRS and CDR2 YFSETQ. The CDR3 length is 14 residues. DNA for the CDR3: TGCGCCAGCAGCCCGACAGGGGTGGCCACTGAAGCTTTCTTT. Residues: CASSPTGVATEAFF.

J is TRBJ1-3 and V is TRBV9; no firm D call. V was trimmed by 0 bases and J by 0 bases, leaving 10 bases between them. The length of the CDR3 is 16 residues. Germline V lookup: CDR1 SGDLS, CDR2 YYNGEE. CDR3 sequence reads: CASSVDRLSSGNTIYF. Written as DNA, the CDR3 is TGTGCCAGCAGCGTAGATCGATTGAGCTCTGGAAACACCATATATTTT.

V is TRBV10-3 and J is TRBJ2-1; no firm D call. The ends were cut back, 8 bases at V and 8 bases at J, with 16 bases in the middle. The CDR3 runs 13 residues. The V gene's germline CDR1 is ENHRY and CDR2 SYGVKD. CDR3 nucleotides: TGTGCCATCGGTGGAGTAGCCTTCGATGAGCAGTTCTTC. Translation: CAIGGVAFDEQFF.

This clone was recorded once. The CDR3 coding sequence is TGTGCCAGCAGCCGAACGAGGGAAAGGGAAGATACGCAGTATTTT. It translates to CASSRTREREDTQYF. The V call is TRBV7-9, the J call TRBJ2-3; D is possibly TRBD2 (5 bases). The length of the CDR3 is 15 residues. The ends were cut back, 5 bases at V and 5 bases at J, with 17 bases in the middle. Germline V gene data show CDR1 as SEHNR and CDR2 as FQNEAQ (reference sequence).

The chain has TRBV27 and TRBJ2-1; 11 positions match TRBD1. V shed 6 bases, J shed 9 bases, and the junction held 7 bases outside the gene matches. In germline, CDR1 is MNHEY, CDR2 SMNVEV (reference sequence). The CDR3 is 14 residues long. In DNA form, the CDR3 reads TGTGCCAGCAGCTCCGGGACAGGGGGAGGTGAGCAGTTCTTC. This encodes CASSSGTGGGEQFF.

The genes are TRBV11-2 and TRBJ2-2; no firm D call. The ends were cut back, 3 bases at V and 6 bases at J, with 8 bases in the middle. Germline V lookup: CDR1 SGHAT, CDR2 FQNNGV. This CDR3 is 13 amino acids long. This CDR3 is CASSFGFAGELFF. The DNA for the CDR3 is TGTGCCAGCAGCTTCGGGTTTGCCGGGGAGCTGTTTTTT. Looking up the rest from reference TRBV11-2 and TRBJ2-2 gives the full variable domain: EAGVAQSPRYKIIEKRQSVAFWCNPISGHATLYWYQQILGQGPKLLIQFQNNGVVDDSQLPKDRFSAERLKGVDSTLKIQPAKLEDSAVYLCASSFGFAGELFFGEGSRLTVL.

This clone has only one observation. CDR3 coding DNA: TGTGCCAGCAGTCAGCGGCAGGAAACCTACGAGCAGTACTTC. It yields the protein CASSQRQETYEQYF. This rearrangement joins TRBV6-5 to TRBJ2-7, with D tentatively TRBD2 (5 bases). The CDR3 loop spans 14 amino acids. V was cut by 5 bases and J by 2 bases, with 13 bases left in between. Germline CDR1 and CDR2: MNHEY and SVGAGI.

The chain uses TRBV6-1 and TRBJ2-7; D is possibly TRBD1 (6 bases). The CDR3 loop spans 16 amino acids. Germline values: CDR1 MNHNS, CDR2 SASEGT. The V end was cut by 4 bases, the J end by 2 bases, with 18 bases between. DNA for the CDR3: TGTGCCAGCAGTGCAGGCTTCCGGGACAAGACCTACGAGCAGTACTTC. Translating gives CASSAGFRDKTYEQYF.

This clone was seen a single time. The chain employs TRBV2 and TRBJ1-1; TRBD1 aligns across 9 bases. Germline V gene lookup returns CDR1 SNHLY and CDR2 FYNNEI. Losses at the gene ends were 6 bases for V and 1 base for J; bases not matched to a gene: 3. This CDR3 spans 14 amino acids. CDR3 in amino acids: CASSPQGANTEAFF. The CDR3 DNA reads as TGTGCCAGCAGCCCACAGGGGGCGAACACTGAAGCTTTCTTT.

This clone was seen only a few times. The J gene is TRBJ1-3, the V gene TRBV4-3; 8 bases are a match to TRBD1. The CDR3 has 17 residues. The V gene's germline CDR1 is LGHNA and CDR2 YSLEER. V lost 3 bases, J lost 0 bases, and 7 bases stayed unmatched. The CDR3, as DNA: TGCGCCAGCAGCCACACAGGGGGTTTCAGCTCTGGAAACACCATATATTTT. Its protein is CASSHTGGFSSGNTIYF.

The rearrangement joins TRBV7-6 to TRBJ2-5, with D perhaps matching TRBD2 (5 bases). Germline V gene lookup returns CDR1 SGHVS and CDR2 FNYEAQ. Trimming shortened V by 1 base and J by 5 bases, and 11 bases separated the two germline ends. The CDR3 is 14 amino acids. In DNA form, the CDR3 reads TGTGCCAGCAGCTTAGAGATTAGCGTGGAGACCCAGTACTTC. This gives the protein CASSLEISVETQYF. The full variable domain, completed using reference TRBV7-6 and TRBJ2-5, is GAGVSQSPRYKVTKRGQDVALRCDPISGHVSLYWYRQALGQGPEFLTYFNYEAQQDKSGLPNDRFSAERPEGSISTLTIQRTEQRDSAMYRCASSLEISVETQYFGPGTRLLVL.

The chain has TRBV11-3 and TRBJ2-1; possibly TRBD1 for D (6 bases). Trimming left V 6 bases short and J 5 bases short, with 14 bases between. CDR3 size: 14 residues. The germline gives CDR1 SGHNT, CDR2 YENEEA. This CDR3 is CASSLRDKNNEQFF. The DNA for the CDR3 is TGTGCCAGCAGTCTCCGGGACAAAAACAATGAGCAGTTCTTC.

The gene calls are TRBV2 and TRBJ2-1, with TRBD2 matching 12 bases. This CDR3 contains 16 residues. V lost 7 bases, J lost 6 bases, and 10 bases stayed unmatched. The germline gives CDR1 SNHLY, CDR2 FYNNEI. Here the CDR3 DNA reads TGTGCCAGCAACCAGGAGGGGACTAGCGGGTCCAATGAGCAGTTCTTC. Its translation is CASNQEGTSGSNEQFF. Based on the CDR3 plus reference TRBV2 and TRBJ2-1, the full variable domain is EPEVTQTPSHQVTQMGQEVILRCVPISNHLYFYWYRQILGQKVEFLVSFYNNEISEKSEIFDDQFSVERPDGSNFTLKIRSTKLEDSAMYFCASNQEGTSGSNEQFFGPGTRLTVL.